The 26 T cell receptor beta chains below all came from one sample that was sequenced in a study of T cells in Graves' hyperthyroidism and ophthalmopathy. TCR beta CDR3 regions were amplified from RNA. The study used the HTBI primer set for a first-round RT-PCR of the TCR CDR3. TCRdb used MiXCR to reprocess the multiplex PCR reads, holding one entry per CDR3 protein. The repertoire has about 290,000 distinct CDR3 sequences, roughly 14% of them found once; the top ten carry 7.5% to 8%. The material sequenced was blood. Receptors originate from a woman aged 25 to 45 with Graves' hyperthyroidism that later progressed to Graves' ophthalmopathy.

This clonotype was seen ten or more times. The gene calls are TRBV28 and TRBJ2-7, with D possibly being TRBD1 (6 bases). The germline CDR1 and CDR2 sequences are MDHEN and SYDVKM. V was cut by 0 bases and J by 3 bases, with 9 bases left in between. This CDR3 region has 14 residues. CDR3 in DNA: TGTGCCAGCAGTTTATGGCCAGGGGACTACGAGCAGTACTTC. As protein: CASSLWPGDYEQYF.

At least ten counts were recorded for this clonotype. CDR3 coding DNA: TGTGCCTGGAGTCCTCCGGTTCCCGGGGAGCTGTTTTTT. It encodes CAWSPPVPGELFF. The chain employs TRBV30 and TRBJ2-2, with D unresolved. The CDR3 runs to 13 residues. V was cut by 2 bases and J by 6 bases, with 10 bases left in between. Germline assignment: CDR1 GTSNPN and CDR2 SVGIG (reference sequence). The full variable domain, in which reference TRBV30 and TRBJ2-2 provide the parts outside the CDR3, is SQTIHQWPATLVQPVGSPLSLECTVEGTSNPNLYWYRQAAGRGLQLLFYSVGIGQISSEVPQNLSASRPQDRQFILSSKKLLLSDSGFYLCAWSPPVPGELFFGEGSRLTVL.

V is TRBV10-1 and J is TRBJ2-1, with 8 bases aligning to TRBD2. In germline, CDR1 is WNHNN, CDR2 SYGVQD (reference sequence). This CDR3 spans 15 amino acids. V was clipped by 0 bases and J by 8 bases; unmatched bases: 6. CDR3 bases: TGCGCCAGCAGTGAGTCACCGCCCGGGAGGGATGAGCAGTTCTTC. Translated, it gives CASSESPPGRDEQFF.

This chain links TRBV5-1 with TRBJ1-5; 9 nucleotides agree with TRBD1. The V gene end was trimmed by 0 bases and the J gene end by 6 bases; junction bases not matched to a gene: 4. CDR1 and CDR2 from the germline V gene are SGHRS and YFSETQ. The CDR3 loop spans 15 amino acids. CDR3 loop: CASSLGTGVGQPQHF. DNA for the CDR3: TGCGCCAGCAGCTTGGGGACAGGGGTGGGTCAGCCCCAGCATTTT. Filled out from reference TRBV5-1 and TRBJ1-5, the complete variable domain reads KAGVTQTPRYLIKTRGQQVTLSCSPISGHRSVSWYQQTPGQGLQFLFEYFSETQRNKGNFPGRFSGRQFSNSRSEMNVSTLELGDSALYLCASSLGTGVGQPQHFGDGTRLSIL.

This clonotype was observed at least ten times. The chain employs TRBV18 and TRBJ1-1; a possible D gene is TRBD1 (5 bases). The CDR3 spans 14 residues. Germline loops: CDR1 KGHSH, CDR2 LQKENI. Trimming shortened V by 5 bases and J by 0 bases, and 10 bases separated the two germline ends. The CDR3 reads CASSVPGLNTEAFF. The DNA of the CDR3 is TGTGCCAGCTCAGTTCCAGGGCTGAACACTGAAGCTTTCTTT.

The chain uses TRBV28 and TRBJ1-1; 12 nucleotides align to TRBD1. The CDR3 consists of 16 residues. CDR1 MDHEN and CDR2 SYDVKM come from the germline V gene. V lost 5 bases, J lost 0 bases, and 4 bases stayed unmatched. CDR3 sequence (DNA): TGTGCCAGCAGTCCCGGGACAGGGGGCATGAACACTGAAGCTTTCTTT. Its translation is CASSPGTGGMNTEAFF.

Ten or more counts support this clonotype. V usage is TRBV4-1 and J usage is TRBJ2-7; D might be TRBD1 (6 bases). Deletions cut 0 bases from V and 3 bases from J, with 18 bases between. Germline-derived CDR1 and CDR2 are MGHRA and YSYEKL. This CDR3 region has 17 residues. The CDR3 bases are TGCGCCAGCAGCCAAGATCAGGGGCCGTGGGGGATCTACGAGCAGTACTTC. It is translated as CASSQDQGPWGIYEQYF.

In its sample, this clonotype was seen many times. CDR3 coding DNA: TGTGCCAGCAGCCAAAATTCAGGGACAGGGTTTAACGCTGAAGCTTTCTTT. Translated, it gives CASSQNSGTGFNAEAFF. The chain employs TRBV14 and TRBJ1-1, with 9 bases aligning to TRBD1. The CDR3 has 17 amino acids. The ends lost 2 bases at V and 6 bases at J; junction bases unmatched: 13. CDR1 is SGHDN, CDR2 FVKESK, per germline.

The CDR3 region is CASSYWGQGKAEAFF. CDR3 sequence (DNA): TGTGCCAGCAGTTACTGGGGACAGGGAAAGGCTGAAGCTTTCTTT. The chain links TRBV6-2 or TRBV6-3 to TRBJ1-1; 9 bases map to TRBD1. Germline V CDR1 and CDR2: MNHEY, SVGEGT. The CDR3 is 15 residues long. V shed 1 base, J shed 6 bases, and the junction held 6 bases outside the gene matches.

This clonotype was observed many times. The V and J genes are TRBV27 and TRBJ2-7, with TRBD1 matching 10 bases. CDR3 size: 15 residues. Germline V lookup: CDR1 MNHEY, CDR2 SMNVEV (reference sequence). Unmatched junction bases numbered 10, after V lost 5 bases and J lost 6 bases. CDR3 loop: CASSPHRQGASEQYF. CDR3 in DNA: TGTGCCAGCAGTCCCCATCGACAGGGGGCATCCGAGCAGTACTTC.

The rearrangement uses TRBV19 and TRBJ1-1; possible D gene TRBD1, 6 bases. The CDR3 contains 14 residues. Trimming cost V 7 bases and J 5 bases, with 17 bases left between them. CDR1 LNHDA and CDR2 SQIVND come from the germline V gene (reference sequence). In DNA form, the CDR3 reads TGTGCCAGTAACCTACAGGGTTTGTGGACTGAAGCTTTCTTT. Its protein product is CASNLQGLWTEAFF.

This clonotype was recorded many times. This chain connects TRBV18 to TRBJ2-5; the D is unclear. The CDR3 spans 14 residues. CDR1 is KGHSH and CDR2 is LQKENI in the germline V gene. Trimming stripped 2 bases from V and 2 bases from J, with 9 bases between. CDR3 in amino acids: CASSPDSLQETQYF. The CDR3 nucleotides are TGTGCCAGCTCACCAGATTCACTTCAAGAGACCCAGTACTTC.

This chain uses TRBV7-3 with TRBJ2-2; tentatively, D is TRBD2 (5 bases). Trimming pared 8 bases from V and 7 bases from J, leaving 11 bases between. Germline loops: CDR1 SGHTA, CDR2 FQGTGA. The CDR3 sequence is 12 residues long. CDR3 region: CASGSGGGELFF. The CDR3 region has the DNA TGTGCCAGCGGCTCAGGAGGCGGGGAGCTGTTTTTT.

Of note for this clonotype: Just one base apart from a much larger clone, this may be a read error. The chain recombines TRBV7-6 with TRBJ2-3, with 9 bases matching TRBD2. This CDR3 has 15 residues. V lost 2 bases to trimming and J lost 3 bases; unmatched junction nucleotides: 3. Germline V CDR1 and CDR2: SGHVS, FNYEAQ. DNA of the CDR3: TGTGCCAGCAGCTTACGGCGGGGGGGGACAGATACGCAGTATTTT. It yields the protein CASSLRRGGTDTQYF.

This clonotype was seen at least ten times. The chain combines TRBV20-1 with TRBJ1-2; D not resolved. Germline lookup yields CDR1 DFQATT and CDR2 SNEGSKA (reference sequence). The germline V and J ends were trimmed by 3 bases and 7 bases, with 3 bases remaining between them. The CDR3 runs 9 residues. The CDR3 region has the DNA TGCAGTGCTAGCGGTGGCTACACCTTC. It specifies CSASGGYTF.

This clonotype was counted only a few times. Here the CDR3 DNA reads TGTGCCAGCAGCGCCCGGGGGCGGGTTTCCTACGAGCAGTACTTC. This translates into CASSARGRVSYEQYF. The chain carries TRBV3-1 and TRBJ2-7, with D perhaps TRBD1 or TRBD2 (6 bases each). This CDR3 is 15 amino acids long. Germline CDR1 is LGHDT and CDR2 is YNNKEL (reference sequence). Between the trimmed V and J ends, which lost 5 bases and 1 base, there was a span of 15 bases.

The gene calls are TRBV20-1 and TRBJ2-2; D is unclear. This CDR3 comprises 14 residues. With 4 bases removed from V and 1 base from J, the gap between germline ends came to 10 bases. Germline CDR1 DFQATT, CDR2 SNEGSKA (reference sequence). The CDR3, as DNA: TGCAGTGCTATTCCGGACGGGAACACCGGGGAGCTGTTTTTT. Amino acid sequence: CSAIPDGNTGELFF.

This clonotype appeared many times. The chain links TRBV10-2 to TRBJ2-5, with 7 bases aligning to TRBD2. CDR3 length equals 17 residues. Germline values: CDR1 WSHSY, CDR2 SAAADI. V gave up 4 bases and J gave up 0 bases; unmatched junction bases: 11. CDR3 nucleotides: TGCGCCAGCAGTGGGCCGACGGGGGACTACAACCAAGAGACCCAGTACTTC. Translated: CASSGPTGDYNQETQYF.

This clonotype was found a few times. The chain employs TRBV3-1 and TRBJ2-6; D not certain. The CDR3 length is 11 residues. The germline V gene has CDR1 LGHDT and CDR2 YNNKEL (reference sequence). Trimming cost V 2 bases and J 17 bases, with 10 bases left between them. CDR3 sequence (DNA): TGTGCCAGCAGCCAAAGTCCGATTTTGACTTTC. It yields the protein CASSQSPILTF.

This clonotype was seen repeatedly, ten times or more. This CDR3 reads CASSYDTLAYEQYF. The CDR3 nucleotides read TGTGCCAGCAGTTACGACACGCTCGCCTACGAGCAGTACTTC. The rearrangement uses TRBV6-5 and TRBJ2-7; D unresolved. There are 14 residues in the CDR3. The V gene's germline CDR1 is MNHEY and CDR2 SVGAGI. Trimming took 2 bases from V and 2 from J, leaving 10 bases between them.

This clonotype came up many times. The V call is TRBV4-3, the J call TRBJ2-7; possible D gene TRBD1, 6 bases. Deletions cut 0 bases from V and 2 bases from J, with 11 bases between. The germline V gene encodes CDR1 LGHNA and CDR2 YSLEER. The CDR3 is 15 residues long. CDR3 sequence: CASSQDLGAAYEQYF. The CDR3 DNA reads as TGCGCCAGCAGCCAAGATCTGGGGGCCGCCTACGAGCAGTACTTC.

This clonotype came up many times. The chain employs TRBV9 and TRBJ1-2; no definite D call. Trimming left V 3 bases short and J 0 bases short, with 12 bases between. The CDR3 loop spans 15 amino acids. The V gene's germline CDR1 is SGDLS and CDR2 YYNGEE. This chain's CDR3 is CASSGTRSSNYGYTF. The CDR3 region has the DNA TGTGCCAGCAGCGGGACCCGGAGTTCTAACTATGGCTACACCTTC.

In its sample, this clonotype was seen many times. The chain couples TRBV5-6 to TRBJ2-7; D is ambiguous. The CDR3 contains 17 residues. Per germline, CDR1 SGHDT and CDR2 YYEEEE. V lost 4 bases and J lost 3, with 23 bases in between. The CDR3 is CASSPTWASWNIYEQYF. DNA for the CDR3: TGTGCCAGCAGCCCAACCTGGGCCTCATGGAACATCTACGAGCAGTACTTC.

The sample holds many counts of this clonotype. Here the CDR3 DNA reads TGCGCCAGCAGCCCAACTATATTCGGCACCGGGGAGCTGTTTTTT. Its protein is CASSPTIFGTGELFF. The genes are TRBV5-1 and TRBJ2-2; D gene uncertain. The ends were cut back, 4 bases at V and 4 bases at J, with 14 bases in the middle. Germline CDR1 is SGHRS and CDR2 is YFSETQ. The CDR3 is 15 residues long.

The table lists this clonotype with many counts. This rearrangement joins TRBV6-1 to TRBJ1-1; 7 nucleotides line up with TRBD1. The CDR3 is 16 amino acids. Losses at the gene ends were 5 bases for V and 2 bases for J; bases not matched to a gene: 11. CDR1 and CDR2 from the germline V gene are MNHNS and SASEGT. DNA of the CDR3: TGTGCCAGCAGTTCCATATCAACAGGGGTAAACACTGAAGCTTTCTTT. This codes for CASSSISTGVNTEAFF.

Ten or more counts support this clonotype. The genes are TRBV7-3 and TRBJ1-1; TRBD1 matches 10 bases. The germline V gene encodes CDR1 SGHTA and CDR2 FQGTGA. The junction had 6 bases not matched to a gene; V was cut back by 3 bases and J by 5 bases. There are 15 residues in the CDR3. The CDR3 sequence is CASSLTGGEVTEAFF. The DNA of the CDR3 is TGTGCCAGCAGCTTGACAGGGGGCGAGGTAACTGAAGCTTTCTTT.